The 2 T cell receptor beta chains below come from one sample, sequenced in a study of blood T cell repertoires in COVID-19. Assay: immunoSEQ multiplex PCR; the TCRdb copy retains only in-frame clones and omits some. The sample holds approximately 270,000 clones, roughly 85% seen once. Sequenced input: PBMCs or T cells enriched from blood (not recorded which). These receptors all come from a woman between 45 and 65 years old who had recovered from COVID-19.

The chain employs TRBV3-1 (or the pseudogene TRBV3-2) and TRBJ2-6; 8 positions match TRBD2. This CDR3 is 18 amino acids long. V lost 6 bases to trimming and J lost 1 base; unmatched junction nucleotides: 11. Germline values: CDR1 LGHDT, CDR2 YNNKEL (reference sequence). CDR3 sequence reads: CASSPTVAGRSGANVLTF. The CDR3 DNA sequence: TGTGCCAGCAGTCCCACGGTAGCGGGACGATCTGGGGCCAACGTCCTGACTTTC.

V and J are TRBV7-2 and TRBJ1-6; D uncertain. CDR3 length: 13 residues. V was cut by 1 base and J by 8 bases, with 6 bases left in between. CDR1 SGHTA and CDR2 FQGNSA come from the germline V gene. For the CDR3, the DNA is TGTGCCAGCAGCTTAGTTACTCATTCACCCCTCCACTTT. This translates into CASSLVTHSPLHF.